This T cell receptor beta chain was obtained from a study of human thymus T cells. Study observations and caveats: Unrelated individuals were reported by related research to share highly overlapping thymic repertoires. Blood and thymic repertoires both appeared biased in V and J gene usage.

Clones were sequenced by immunoSEQ multiplex PCR, and TCRdb holds only the in-frame ones, with some missing. The data contain 120,000 or so clones, around 94% of them singletons. Resections obtained during corrective heart surgery supplied the thymus tissue. This CDR3 has 20 amino acids. The germline gives CDR1 SGDLS, CDR2 YYNGEE. V gave up 3 bases and J gave up 5 bases; unmatched junction bases: 20. A remark on this clone: What it binds is unknown.

The chain has TRBV9 and TRBJ2-3, with 11 bases that match TRBD2. The TCR sequence derives from a boy under two years old with a congenital heart defect but otherwise immunologically healthy. The sample comprised thymus tissue. CDR3 DNA: TGTGCCAGCAGCGAACAAAAACAGGGGTTAGCGGGGGGGCATAAAGATACGCAGTATTTT. It encodes CASSEQKQGLAGGHKDTQYF. Combining the CDR3 with reference TRBV9 and TRBJ2-3 gives the whole variable domain DSGVTQTPKHLITATGQRVTLRCSPRSGDLSVYWYQQSLDQGLQFLIQYYNGEERAKGNILERFSAQQFPDLHSELNLSSLELGDSALYFCASSEQKQGLAGGHKDTQYFGPGTRLTVL.